The entry that follows covers one TCR beta chain sequence. This entry is derived from a study of identifying expanded T cells in peripheral blood. This CDR3 has 14 amino acids. Germline lookup yields CDR1 MNHEY and CDR2 SMNVEV (reference sequence). Trimming shortened V by 3 bases and J by 5 bases, and 13 bases separated the two germline ends. Profiling relied on immunoSEQ multiplex PCR, and the TCRdb table lists in-frame clones only, not all of them. The sample lists nearly 60,000 clones, about nine tenths seen once, with about 3.8% in the top ten. This sequence was found in a person aged 18 to 69 in good health. The chain combines TRBV27 with TRBJ2-5; D ambiguous. The material sequenced was blood. Here the CDR3 DNA reads TGTGCCAGCAGTTTTACTCCCGACCCGGAGACCCAGTACTTC. It yields the protein CASSFTPDPETQYF.